The clone carrying this TCR beta chain was counted a single time. The antigen remains unidentified. Described time point: blood from clinic visit 5 months post-surgery; TSC patient then seizure free. Before surgery, patients took at least one anti-epileptic drug. Here immunoSEQ multiplex PCR was the method, and the copy in TCRdb shows in-frame clones only, minus some. The sample yields about 340,000 clones, over 90% seen once. The sample originates from a study of brain T cells in children with intractable seizures. Study results and caveats: Pre- and post-surgery blood differed in depth, so pre-surgery absences may be undersampling.

V lost 4 bases to trimming and J lost 3 bases, with 12 bases between them. Per the germline V gene, CDR1 is LNHDA and CDR2 is SQIVND (reference sequence). CDR3 length: 14 amino acids. The receptor was isolated from a boy in the first two years of life with tuberous sclerosis and intractable seizures. Sequences were derived from peripheral blood, sampled less than 6 months after surgery. The J gene is TRBJ1-2, the V gene TRBV19; weak D call: TRBD1 (6 bases). The DNA of the CDR3 is TGTGCCAGTAGTAATCAGGGGATCGACTATGGCTACACCTTC. This codes for CASSNQGIDYGYTF.